Here is one TCR beta chain with its context. The antigen is unknown. Vbeta (60) and Jbeta (13) primers were used in the PCR. The assay was immunoSEQ multiplex PCR, and TCRdb's table has in-frame clones only and misses some. The repertoire has around 160,000 clones, about 80% of them found once; the top ten carry over 12%. As for the donors, each was a healthy bone marrow donor. These data originate in a study of cytomegalovirus exposure and HLA in healthy donors. V dropped 6 bases and J dropped 8 bases, with 16 bases sitting between them. This CDR3 is 14 amino acids long. The V gene's germline CDR1 is LNHDA and CDR2 SQIVND (reference sequence). Regarding the study as a whole: In an earlier analysis, about 87% or about 30%: the productive usage of most TCR beta V segments. A list of 150 to 200 TCR beta chains associated with cytomegalovirus was given.

Sequencing was performed on PBMCs. The chain has TRBV19 and TRBJ1-4; D is unresolved. This clonotype originated in a man aged 45-65 years in good health and CMV-seropositive. CDR3 residues: CASRENPLREKLFF. DNA of the CDR3: TGTGCCAGTAGAGAGAACCCACTCCGAGAAAAACTGTTTTTT.